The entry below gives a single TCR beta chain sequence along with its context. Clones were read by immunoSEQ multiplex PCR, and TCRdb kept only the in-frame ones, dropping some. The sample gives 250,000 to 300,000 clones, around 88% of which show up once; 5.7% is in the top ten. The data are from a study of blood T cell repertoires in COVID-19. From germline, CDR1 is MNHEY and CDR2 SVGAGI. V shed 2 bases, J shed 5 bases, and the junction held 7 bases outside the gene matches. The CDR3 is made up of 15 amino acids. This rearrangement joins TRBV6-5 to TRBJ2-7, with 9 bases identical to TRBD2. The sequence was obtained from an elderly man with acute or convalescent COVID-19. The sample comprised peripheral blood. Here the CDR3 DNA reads TGTGCCAGCAGTTACGGTAGCGGGAGACGGAACGAGCAGTACTTC. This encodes CASSYGSGRRNEQYF.